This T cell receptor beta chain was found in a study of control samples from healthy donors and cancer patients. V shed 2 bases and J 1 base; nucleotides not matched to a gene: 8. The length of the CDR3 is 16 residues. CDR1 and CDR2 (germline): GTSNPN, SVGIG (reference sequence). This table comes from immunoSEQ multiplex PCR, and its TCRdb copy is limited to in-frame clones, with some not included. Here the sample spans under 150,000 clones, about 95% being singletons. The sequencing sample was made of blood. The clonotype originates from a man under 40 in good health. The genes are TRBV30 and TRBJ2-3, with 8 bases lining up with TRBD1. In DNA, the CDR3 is TGTGCCTGGAGTCCCCGGACAGGGTGGGGCACAGATACGCAGTATTTT. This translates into CAWSPRTGWGTDTQYF. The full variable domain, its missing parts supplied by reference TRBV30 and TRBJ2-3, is SQTIHQWPATLVQPVGSPLSLECTVEGTSNPNLYWYRQAAGRGLQLLFYSVGIGQISSEVPQNLSASRPQDRQFILSSKKLLLSDSGFYLCAWSPRTGWGTDTQYFGPGTRLTVL.